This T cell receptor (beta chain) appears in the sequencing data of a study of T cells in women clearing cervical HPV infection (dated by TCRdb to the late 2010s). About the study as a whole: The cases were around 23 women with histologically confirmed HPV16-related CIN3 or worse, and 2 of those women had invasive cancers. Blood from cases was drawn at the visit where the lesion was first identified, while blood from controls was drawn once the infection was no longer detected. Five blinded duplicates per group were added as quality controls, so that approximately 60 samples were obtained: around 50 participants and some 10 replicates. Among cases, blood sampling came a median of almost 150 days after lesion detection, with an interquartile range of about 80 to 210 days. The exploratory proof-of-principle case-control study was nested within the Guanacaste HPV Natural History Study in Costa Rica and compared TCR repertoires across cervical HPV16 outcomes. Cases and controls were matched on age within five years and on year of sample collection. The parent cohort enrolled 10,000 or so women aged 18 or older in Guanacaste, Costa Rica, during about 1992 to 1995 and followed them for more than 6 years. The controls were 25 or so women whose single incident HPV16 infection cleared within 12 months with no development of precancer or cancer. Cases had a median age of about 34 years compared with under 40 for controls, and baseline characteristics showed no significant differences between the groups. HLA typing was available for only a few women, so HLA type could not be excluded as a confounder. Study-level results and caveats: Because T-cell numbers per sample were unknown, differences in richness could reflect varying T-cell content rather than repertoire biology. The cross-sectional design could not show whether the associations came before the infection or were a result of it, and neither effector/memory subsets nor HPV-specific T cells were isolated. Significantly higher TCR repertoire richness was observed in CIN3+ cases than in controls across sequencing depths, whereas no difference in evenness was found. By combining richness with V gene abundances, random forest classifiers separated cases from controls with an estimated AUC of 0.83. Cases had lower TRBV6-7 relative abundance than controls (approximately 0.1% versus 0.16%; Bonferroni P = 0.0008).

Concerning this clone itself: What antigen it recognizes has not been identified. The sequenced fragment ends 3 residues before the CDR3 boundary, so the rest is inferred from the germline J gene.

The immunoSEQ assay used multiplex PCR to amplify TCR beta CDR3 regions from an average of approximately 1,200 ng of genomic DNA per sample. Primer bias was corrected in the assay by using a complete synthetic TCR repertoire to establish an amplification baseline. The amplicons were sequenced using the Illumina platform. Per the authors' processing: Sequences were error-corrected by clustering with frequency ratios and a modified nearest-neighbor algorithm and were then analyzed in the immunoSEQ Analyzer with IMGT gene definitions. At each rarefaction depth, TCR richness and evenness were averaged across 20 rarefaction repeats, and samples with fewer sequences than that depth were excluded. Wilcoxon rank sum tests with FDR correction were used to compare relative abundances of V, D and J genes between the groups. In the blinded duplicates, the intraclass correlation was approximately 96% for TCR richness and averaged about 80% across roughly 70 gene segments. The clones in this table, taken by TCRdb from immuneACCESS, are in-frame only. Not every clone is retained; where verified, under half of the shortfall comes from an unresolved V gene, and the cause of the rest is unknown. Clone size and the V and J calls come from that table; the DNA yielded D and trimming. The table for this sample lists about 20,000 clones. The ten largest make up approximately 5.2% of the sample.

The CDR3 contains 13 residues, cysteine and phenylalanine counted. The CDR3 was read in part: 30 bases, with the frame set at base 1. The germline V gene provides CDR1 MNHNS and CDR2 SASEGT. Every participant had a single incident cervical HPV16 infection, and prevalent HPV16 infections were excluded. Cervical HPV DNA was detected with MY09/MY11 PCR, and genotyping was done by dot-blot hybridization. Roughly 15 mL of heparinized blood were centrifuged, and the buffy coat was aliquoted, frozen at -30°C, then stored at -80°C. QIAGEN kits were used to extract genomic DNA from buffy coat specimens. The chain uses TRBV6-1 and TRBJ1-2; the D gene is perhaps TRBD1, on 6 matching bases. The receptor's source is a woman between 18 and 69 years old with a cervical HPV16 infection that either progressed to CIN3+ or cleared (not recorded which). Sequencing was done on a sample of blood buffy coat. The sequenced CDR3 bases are TGTGCCAGCAGTGAAACGTGGGGGCTCGAC. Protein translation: CASSETWGLD. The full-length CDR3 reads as CASSETWGLDYTF.